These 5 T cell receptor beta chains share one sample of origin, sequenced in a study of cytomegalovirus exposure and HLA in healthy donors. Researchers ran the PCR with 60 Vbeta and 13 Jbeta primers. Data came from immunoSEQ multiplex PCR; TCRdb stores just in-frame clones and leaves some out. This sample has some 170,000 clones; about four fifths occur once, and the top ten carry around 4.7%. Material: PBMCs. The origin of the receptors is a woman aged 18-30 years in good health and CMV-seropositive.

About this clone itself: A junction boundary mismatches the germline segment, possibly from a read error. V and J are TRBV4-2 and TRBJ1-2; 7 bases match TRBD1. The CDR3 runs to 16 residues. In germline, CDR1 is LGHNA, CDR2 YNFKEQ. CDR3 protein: CASSQGVSRDSGPTYF. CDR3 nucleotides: TGTGCCAGCAGCCAGGGGGTTAGTCGGGACAGCGGGCCCACCTACTTC.

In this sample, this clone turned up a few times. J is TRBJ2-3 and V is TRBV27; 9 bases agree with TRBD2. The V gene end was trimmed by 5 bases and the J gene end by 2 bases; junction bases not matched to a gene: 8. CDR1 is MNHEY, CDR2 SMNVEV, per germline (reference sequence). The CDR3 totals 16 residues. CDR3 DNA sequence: TGTGCCAGCAGTCCGCCGGGACTAGCCCCCACAGATACGCAGTATTTT. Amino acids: CASSPPGLAPTDTQYF.

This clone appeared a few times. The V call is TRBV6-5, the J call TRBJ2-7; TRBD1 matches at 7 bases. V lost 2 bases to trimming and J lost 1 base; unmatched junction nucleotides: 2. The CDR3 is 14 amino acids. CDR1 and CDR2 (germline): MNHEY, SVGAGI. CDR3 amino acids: CASSYEGASYEQYF. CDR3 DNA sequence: TGTGCCAGCAGTTACGAGGGGGCATCCTACGAGCAGTACTTC.

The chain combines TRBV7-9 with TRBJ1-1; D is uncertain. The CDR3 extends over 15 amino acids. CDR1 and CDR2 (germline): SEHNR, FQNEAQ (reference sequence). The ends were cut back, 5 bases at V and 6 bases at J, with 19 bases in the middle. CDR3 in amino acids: CASSAGRMARAEAFF. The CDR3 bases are TGTGCCAGCAGCGCCGGGAGGATGGCTAGGGCTGAAGCTTTCTTT. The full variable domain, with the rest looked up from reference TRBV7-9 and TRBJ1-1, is DTGVSQNPRHKITKRGQNVTFRCDPISEHNRLYWYRQTLGQGPEFLTYFQNEAQLEKSRLLSDRFSAERPKGSFSTLEIQRTEQGDSAMYLCASSAGRMARAEAFFGQGTRLTVV.

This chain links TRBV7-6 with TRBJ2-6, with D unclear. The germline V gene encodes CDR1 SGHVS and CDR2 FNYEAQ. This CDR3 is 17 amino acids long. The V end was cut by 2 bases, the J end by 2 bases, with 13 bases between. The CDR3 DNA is TGTGCCAGCAGCTTACGTGGGCTTATCGCTGGGGCCAACGTCCTGACTTTC. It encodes CASSLRGLIAGANVLTF. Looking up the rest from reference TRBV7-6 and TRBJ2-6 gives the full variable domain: GAGVSQSPRYKVTKRGQDVALRCDPISGHVSLYWYRQALGQGPEFLTYFNYEAQQDKSGLPNDRFSAERPEGSISTLTIQRTEQRDSAMYRCASSLRGLIAGANVLTFGAGSRLTVL.